This entry concerns a single TCR beta chain. This sample is part of a study of CD8 T cells in Susac syndrome. An amount of RNA that ranged from roughly 0.5 to 1 ug was reverse transcribed with random hexamers. TCRdb reanalysed the immunoSEQ multiplex PCR reads using MiXCR and keeps one entry per CDR3 protein. The sample lists roughly 140,000 distinct CDR3 sequences, around 94% occurring once. Trimming shortened V by 5 bases and J by 3 bases, and 11 bases separated the two germline ends. CDR3 length equals 14 residues. CDR1 is GTSNPN and CDR2 is SVGIG in the germline V gene (reference sequence). Matching for age and sex applied to the controls, who were healthy donors.

Sequenced sample: CD8+ T cells from PBMCs. The V call is TRBV30, the J call TRBJ2-6; maybe TRBD1 (6 bases). This sequence originates from a human donor in good health. The CDR3 DNA reads as TGTGCCTGGGGACAGTCTGTTGGGGCCAACGTCCTGACTTTC. Protein sequence: CAWGQSVGANVLTF.